The clone carrying this T cell receptor (beta chain) was picked up a small number of times. 60 Vbeta and 13 Jbeta primers were used in PCR. Data came from immunoSEQ multiplex PCR; TCRdb stores just in-frame clones and leaves some out. The sample yields under 65,000 clones, more than 70% seen once. The sample belongs to a study of cytomegalovirus exposure and HLA in healthy donors. Per the germline V gene, CDR1 is PRHDT and CDR2 is FYEKMQ (reference sequence). Between the trimmed V and J ends, which lost 5 bases and 5 bases, there was a span of 10 bases. This CDR3 is 13 amino acids long. This receptor was obtained from a woman under 30 in good health and CMV-seronegative. This sequence joins TRBV13 and TRBJ2-1, with TRBD1 as a possible D gene (6 bases). The sequencing input was PBMCs. This chain's CDR3 is CASSTWTDNEQFF. The CDR3 DNA reads TGTGCCAGCAGCACCTGGACAGACAATGAGCAGTTCTTC. Looking up the rest from reference TRBV13 and TRBJ2-1 gives the full variable domain: AAGVIQSPRHLIKEKRETATLKCYPIPRHDTVYWYQQGPGQDPQFLISFYEKMQSDKGSIPDRFSAQQFSDYHSELNMSSLELGDSALYFCASSTWTDNEQFFGPGTRLTVL.